The next 24 T cell receptor beta chains were all read from a single sample in a study of cytomegalovirus exposure and HLA in healthy donors. The PCR ran on 60 Vbeta and 13 Jbeta primers. Sequencing was performed with immunoSEQ multiplex PCR; in TCRdb, only in-frame clones are kept and a portion is missing. The repertoire holds around 180,000 clones, with roughly four fifths as singletons. Sequenced input: PBMCs. The receptor set was obtained from a man aged 18 to 30 in good health and CMV-seronegative.

V usage is TRBV28 and J usage is TRBJ2-2, with D perhaps matching TRBD1 (6 bases). The ends were cut back, 8 bases at V and 6 bases at J, with 13 bases in the middle. Germline CDR1 MDHEN, CDR2 SYDVKM. CDR3 length equals 13 residues. The CDR3 protein is CASDSRGSGELFF. CDR3 DNA sequence: TGTGCCAGCGACTCCAGGGGATCCGGGGAGCTGTTTTTT. Full variable domain (rest looked up from reference TRBV28 and TRBJ2-2): DVKVTQSSRYLVKRTGEKVFLECVQDMDHENMFWYRQDPGLGLRLIYFSYDVKMKEKGDIPEGYSVSREKKERFSLILESASTNQTSMYLCASDSRGSGELFFGEGSRLTVL.

CDR3 region: CATSKRRGNYNEQFF. The CDR3 coding sequence is TGTGCCACCAGCAAACGGCGGGGGAATTACAATGAGCAGTTCTTC. The chain couples TRBV15 to TRBJ2-1; TRBD2 matches 7 bases. CDR1 and CDR2 from the germline V gene are LNHNV and YYDKDF (reference sequence). The CDR3 length is 15 residues. Trimming at V came to 4 bases and at J to 4 bases, leaving 7 bases not matched to a gene. Drawing the rest from reference TRBV15 and TRBJ2-1, the complete variable domain is DAMVIQNPRYQVTQFGKPVTLSCSQTLNHNVMYWYQQKSSQAPKLLFHYYDKDFNNEADTPDNFQSRRPNTSFCFLDIRSPGLGDTAMYLCATSKRRGNYNEQFFGPGTRLTVL.

The count of this clone is one. The chain uses TRBV6-5 and TRBJ1-2; D gene unclear. This CDR3 is built from 12 residues. Germline V CDR1 and CDR2: MNHEY, SVGAGI. V was clipped by 2 bases and J by 8 bases, with 9 bases between them. The CDR3 DNA sequence: TGTGCCAGCAGTTACGATGGCCGAGGCTACACCTTC. It specifies CASSYDGRGYTF.

This clone has a single count. The junction and the germline gene differ at one end; a read error may be behind it. The sample carries other DNA sequences with the same CDR3. V and J are TRBV10-3 and TRBJ2-7, with 8 bases matching TRBD1. CDR1 ENHRY and CDR2 SYGVKD come from the germline V gene. There are 14 residues in the CDR3. The CDR3 DNA follows: TGTGCTATCACCCAGGGGGCCGACCACTACGAGCAGTACTTC. Encoded protein: CAITQGADHYEQYF.

This clone was seen once. The rearrangement links TRBV4-3 to TRBJ2-7; 8 bases map to TRBD2. The germline gives CDR1 LGHNA, CDR2 YSLEER. The CDR3 runs 16 residues. V lost 4 bases, J lost 4 bases, and 12 bases stayed unmatched. CDR3 in amino acids: CASSPRGGNGAYEQYF. In DNA, the CDR3 is TGCGCCAGCAGCCCACGGGGGGGAAATGGTGCTTACGAGCAGTACTTC.

The chain employs TRBV7-9 and TRBJ2-1; 11 nucleotides align to TRBD2. With V trimmed by 4 bases and J by 8 bases, 1 base remained unmatched. This CDR3 spans 13 amino acids. Germline V CDR1 and CDR2: SEHNR, FQNEAQ (reference sequence). CDR3 region: CASSYSGRDEQFF. The CDR3 DNA is TGTGCCAGCAGCTATAGCGGGAGGGATGAGCAGTTCTTC.

This chain connects TRBV30 to TRBJ1-5; 10 bases agree with TRBD1. CDR1 is GTSNPN and CDR2 is SVGIG in the germline V gene (reference sequence). Germline trimming cut 0 bases from V and 5 bases from J; bases unmatched to any gene: 1. This CDR3 comprises 14 residues. DNA of the CDR3: TGTGCCTGGAGTGTCGGGACAGGGGATCAGCCCCAGCATTTT. It translates to CAWSVGTGDQPQHF. The full variable domain, completed using reference TRBV30 and TRBJ1-5, is SQTIHQWPATLVQPVGSPLSLECTVEGTSNPNLYWYRQAAGRGLQLLFYSVGIGQISSEVPQNLSASRPQDRQFILSSKKLLLSDSGFYLCAWSVGTGDQPQHFGDGTRLSIL.

The chain joins TRBV18 to TRBJ1-5, with 10 nucleotides matching TRBD1. This CDR3 is 15 amino acids long. Trimming removed 3 bases from V and 9 bases from J; junction bases left unmatched: 8. Germline assignment: CDR1 KGHSH and CDR2 LQKENI. The CDR3 sequence: CASSPDRGHIRPQHF. CDR3 sequence (DNA): TGTGCCAGCTCACCTGACAGGGGGCATATTCGGCCCCAGCATTTT.

The genes are TRBV29-1 and TRBJ2-1, with D possibly TRBD2 on 6 matching bases. The V end was cut by 1 base, the J end by 6 bases, with 13 bases between. Germline lookup yields CDR1 SQVTM and CDR2 ANQGSEA. The CDR3 has 14 amino acids. The CDR3, as DNA: TGCAGCGTTGAAGGCGGGGCTAGGAGCAATGAGCAGTTCTTC. Residues: CSVEGGARSNEQFF.

This chain links TRBV5-1 with TRBJ2-2; D remains ambiguous. The CDR3 is 14 amino acids. Trimming shortened V by 6 bases and J by 0 bases, and 9 bases separated the two germline ends. CDR1 and CDR2 (germline): SGHRS, YFSETQ. CDR3 amino acids: CASTPTTNTGELFF. The CDR3 DNA is TGCGCCAGCACCCCGACAACGAACACCGGGGAGCTGTTTTTT. Full variable domain (remainder filled in from reference TRBV5-1 and TRBJ2-2): KAGVTQTPRYLIKTRGQQVTLSCSPISGHRSVSWYQQTPGQGLQFLFEYFSETQRNKGNFPGRFSGRQFSNSRSEMNVSTLELGDSALYLCASTPTTNTGELFFGEGSRLTVL.

The rearrangement uses TRBV7-8 and TRBJ2-3; 8 bases fit TRBD2. V shed 1 base, J shed 3 bases, and the junction held 9 bases outside the gene matches. The CDR3 extends over 17 amino acids. Germline CDR1 reads SGHVS; CDR2 reads FQNEAQ. The CDR3 loop reads CASSLDSAGEGTDTQYF. DNA for the CDR3: TGTGCCAGCAGCTTAGATTCAGCGGGAGAGGGAACAGATACGCAGTATTTT.

The rearrangement joins TRBV4-3 to TRBJ2-7; 7 bases fit TRBD1. CDR1 LGHNA and CDR2 YSLEER come from the germline V gene. V gave up 3 bases and J gave up 0 bases; unmatched junction bases: 5. The CDR3 is made up of 15 amino acids. In DNA form, the CDR3 reads TGCGCCAGCAGCCAGGAACAGGGGATCTCCTACGAGCAGTACTTC. Its protein is CASSQEQGISYEQYF.

The chain couples TRBV10-3 to TRBJ1-6, with D possibly matching TRBD1 (6 bases). The ends were cut back, 0 bases at V and 8 bases at J, with 14 bases in the middle. Germline values: CDR1 ENHRY, CDR2 SYGVKD. This CDR3 contains 16 residues. The CDR3 DNA follows: TGTGCCATCAGTGAGTCGATCGGGGGGGCGGATTCACCCCTCCACTTT. Translating gives CAISESIGGADSPLHF.

The chain uses TRBV7-8 and TRBJ2-7, with D possibly matching TRBD1 (6 bases). The CDR3 consists of 15 residues. Per the germline V gene, CDR1 is SGHVS and CDR2 is FQNEAQ. The V end was cut by 5 bases, the J end by 3 bases, with 17 bases between. CDR3 sequence reads: CASSPDYGRGYEQYF. The CDR3 nucleotides are TGTGCCAGCAGCCCCGATTATGGCAGGGGCTACGAGCAGTACTTC.

The chain couples TRBV19 to TRBJ1-1; D is unclear. Per germline, CDR1 LNHDA and CDR2 SQIVND (reference sequence). V dropped 2 bases and J dropped 1 base, with 8 bases sitting between them. The CDR3 totals 14 residues. The CDR3 region has the DNA TGTGCCAGTAGTATATTCGGCGGGAACACTGAAGCTTTCTTT. Translated, it gives CASSIFGGNTEAFF.

V gene TRBV9 combines with J gene TRBJ1-1; D is undetermined. The CDR3 sequence is 15 residues long. Germline CDR1 is SGDLS and CDR2 is YYNGEE. V was pared by 0 bases and J by 4 bases, with 13 bases between. The CDR3 region is CASSVVSGEGTEAFF. The CDR3 nucleotides are TGTGCCAGCAGCGTAGTGAGTGGGGAGGGCACTGAAGCTTTCTTT. The full variable domain, rest sourced from reference TRBV9 and TRBJ1-1, is DSGVTQTPKHLITATGQRVTLRCSPRSGDLSVYWYQQSLDQGLQFLIQYYNGEERAKGNILERFSAQQFPDLHSELNLSSLELGDSALYFCASSVVSGEGTEAFFGQGTRLTVV.

The chain combines TRBV9 with TRBJ2-2; tentative D call: TRBD2 (5 bases). This CDR3 contains 15 residues. V dropped 3 bases and J dropped 4 bases, with 13 bases sitting between them. The germline gives CDR1 SGDLS, CDR2 YYNGEE. The DNA of the CDR3 is TGTGCCAGCAGCGGGGGAGTGGTGGGCACCGGGGAGCTGTTTTTT. This gives the protein CASSGGVVGTGELFF.

The chain couples TRBV7-6 to TRBJ2-3; possible D gene TRBD2, 5 bases. Germline CDR1 reads SGHVS; CDR2 reads FNYEAQ. V lost 1 base, J lost 0 bases, and 14 bases lay in between. The CDR3 is made up of 17 amino acids. The CDR3 nucleotides read TGTGCCAGCAGCTTAGAGGCGCGGCGGGCCAGCACAGATACGCAGTATTTT. This sequence encodes CASSLEARRASTDTQYF.

This clone was detected only once. The CDR3 nucleotides read TGTGCCAGCAGCCTCGTTGGGGGCGGGAACATTCAGTACTTC. It encodes CASSLVGGGNIQYF. The rearrangement uses TRBV6-4 and TRBJ2-4; D is possibly TRBD1 (6 bases). Trimming shortened V by 6 bases and J by 7 bases, and 16 bases separated the two germline ends. CDR1 and CDR2 (germline): MRHNA, SNTAGT. This CDR3 contains 14 residues.

A note on this clone: An end of the junction differs from the germline gene, which may be a read error. The chain carries TRBV7-2 and TRBJ2-1, with D possibly being TRBD2 (6 bases). CDR3 length: 15 residues. From germline, CDR1 is SGHTA and CDR2 FQGNSA. DNA of the CDR3: TGTGCCAGCAGCTCCAGGACTATCTCCCACAATGAGCAGTTCTTC. The encoded protein is CASSSRTISHNEQFF.

CDR3 in DNA: TGTGCCAGCAGTTACGTAGGCGGGGGCTACAATGAGCAGTTCTTC. Encoded protein: CASSYVGGGYNEQFF. The V gene is TRBV6-5, the J gene TRBJ2-1; the match to TRBD2 covers 7 bases. Losses at the gene ends were 2 bases for V and 3 bases for J; bases not matched to a gene: 4. Germline CDR1 reads MNHEY; CDR2 reads SVGAGI. The CDR3 is made up of 15 amino acids.

Only a few counts were recorded for this clone. The chain combines TRBV5-1 with TRBJ1-1, with D possibly matching TRBD1 (5 bases). Germline V CDR1 and CDR2: SGHRS, YFSETQ. V lost 7 bases, J lost 3 bases, and 13 bases lay in between. This CDR3 has 13 residues. CDR3: CASENPGDTEAFF. DNA of the CDR3: TGCGCCAGCGAAAACCCGGGGGACACTGAAGCTTTCTTT.

This sequence joins TRBV4-3 and TRBJ2-7, with a weak D call TRBD2 (6 bases). Germline CDR1 LGHNA, CDR2 YSLEER. The CDR3 is made up of 16 amino acids. Trimming took 0 bases from V and 0 from J, leaving 12 bases between them. This CDR3 reads CASSQDGAGSSYEQYF. The CDR3 DNA sequence: TGCGCCAGCAGCCAAGATGGGGCGGGGAGCTCCTACGAGCAGTACTTC.

The chain is built from TRBV25-1 and TRBJ2-1; 8 bases agree with TRBD1. Trimming at V came to 8 bases and at J to 2 bases, leaving 8 bases not matched to a gene. CDR1 and CDR2 from the germline V gene are MGHDK and SYGVNS. This CDR3 contains 15 residues. CDR3 residues: CASGSRTGTYNEQFF. DNA for the CDR3: TGTGCCAGCGGGTCGCGGACAGGGACCTACAATGAGCAGTTCTTC.